This T cell receptor (beta chain) is drawn from a study of cytomegalovirus exposure and HLA in healthy donors. Study-wide background: The approximately 120 validation repertoires, a later analysis reported, used the same platform as the roughly 700 repertoires from the first cohort.

About this clone itself: Antigen: not known.

Germline CDR1 and CDR2: ENHRY and SYGVKD. The length of the CDR3 is 15 residues. Trimming took off 5 bases at V and 0 bases at J, with 14 bases between the two ends. The study, taken as a whole, reports: The tendency of first-cohort TCR clusters to co-occur in the roughly 120 validation repertoires was the finding of a later analysis.

The protocol was immunoSEQ multiplex PCR, while the TCRdb copy is restricted to in-frame clones and leaves out a portion. The sample includes 250,000 to 400,000 clones, roughly 87% of them seen just once. The donors were part of the validation cohort, which consisted of some 120 subjects and was separate from the first cohort of about 650 subjects. This receptor was identified in a man aged 25-45 years in good health and CMV-seronegative. Specimen: PBMCs. The rearrangement joins TRBV10-3 to TRBJ2-7; D may be TRBD1 (6 bases). The chain's CDR3 is CAISRGAGVSYEQYF. The CDR3 nucleotides read TGTGCCATCAGTCGAGGGGCAGGGGTCTCCTACGAGCAGTACTTC.